These 14 T cell receptor beta chains originate from one sample sequenced in a study of control samples from healthy donors and cancer patients. Assay used: immunoSEQ multiplex PCR; TCRdb lists only in-frame clones, some missing. The sample holds about 29,000 clones, about 90% seen once. Sequenced material: formalin-fixed, paraffin-embedded tissue. The receptors shown here come from a female donor with melanoma.

The chain recombines TRBV4-1 with TRBJ2-3; 7 positions agree with TRBD2. Germline CDR1 is MGHRA and CDR2 is YSYEKL. The CDR3 runs 14 residues. J lost 0 bases, V lost 4 bases, and 1 base had no gene match. The CDR3 sequence: CASSLSGSTDTQYF. DNA for the CDR3: TGCGCCAGCAGCCTTAGCGGGAGCACAGATACGCAGTATTTT.

The chain uses TRBV29-1 and TRBJ2-7, with no clear D. Germline assignment: CDR1 SQVTM and CDR2 ANQGSEA. Trimming shortened V by 7 bases and J by 3 bases, and 7 bases separated the two germline ends. The CDR3 sequence is 10 residues long. CDR3 residues: CSDPRYEQYF. The DNA of the CDR3 is TGCAGCGACCCCCGCTACGAGCAGTACTTC.

The count of this clone is one. The chain is built from TRBV5-6 and TRBJ1-2; tentatively, D is TRBD1 (6 bases). Per germline, CDR1 SGHDT and CDR2 YYEEEE. Trimming removed 4 bases from V and 2 bases from J, with 15 bases in between. The CDR3 extends over 15 amino acids. This CDR3 is CASSEDRLSNYGYTF. DNA of the CDR3: TGTGCCAGCAGCGAGGACAGACTCTCAAACTATGGCTACACCTTC.

The chain combines TRBV7-9 with TRBJ2-7, with 8 bases identical to TRBD1. With V trimmed by 0 bases and J by 2 bases, 0 bases remained unmatched. Germline CDR1 SEHNR, CDR2 FQNEAQ (reference sequence). The CDR3 covers 14 residues. CDR3 region: CASSLAGQAYEQYF. In DNA, the CDR3 is TGTGCCAGCAGCTTAGCGGGACAGGCCTACGAGCAGTACTTC.

The chain recombines TRBV3-1 (or the pseudogene TRBV3-2) with TRBJ2-7, with 9 bases that match TRBD2. The V and J ends lost 3 bases and 1 base, in that order; junction bases with no gene match: 4. This CDR3 is built from 15 residues. Per the germline V gene, CDR1 is LGHDT and CDR2 is YNNKEL (reference sequence). In DNA, the CDR3 is TGTGCCAGCAGCCAGGCGGGAGGGATTTCCTACGAGCAGTACTTC. As protein: CASSQAGGISYEQYF.

CDR3: CASSQALMNTEAFF. The CDR3 bases are TGTGCCAGCAGCCAAGCCCTCATGAACACTGAAGCTTTCTTT. This chain links TRBV3-1 (or the pseudogene TRBV3-2) with TRBJ1-1; D is unclear. Germline CDR1 is LGHDT and CDR2 is YNNKEL (reference sequence). The CDR3 length is 14 residues. V was shortened by 1 base and J by 0 bases, with 6 bases between the two germline ends.

The rearrangement uses TRBV20-1 and TRBJ2-1, with TRBD2 matching over 8 bases. The CDR3 runs 16 residues. Germline CDR1 reads DFQATT; CDR2 reads SNEGSKA (reference sequence). The V gene end was trimmed by 3 bases and the J gene end by 2 bases; junction bases not matched to a gene: 9. The CDR3 loop reads CSASKSGSRTYNEQFF. The CDR3 bases are TGCAGTGCTAGTAAAAGCGGGAGCCGGACCTACAATGAGCAGTTCTTC.

The rearrangement links TRBV6-5 to TRBJ2-5, with a weak D call TRBD1 (5 bases). Trimming cost V 7 bases and J 3 bases, with 12 bases left between them. The germline CDR1 and CDR2 sequences are MNHEY and SVGAGI. The CDR3 totals 13 residues. The DNA of the CDR3 is TGTGCCAGCACCCCAAAAGGGGAAGAGACCCAGTACTTC. Its translation: CASTPKGEETQYF.

V usage is TRBV19 and J usage is TRBJ1-1; D perhaps matches TRBD1 (5 bases). V lost 6 bases to trimming and J lost 2 bases, with 13 bases between them. Per the germline V gene, CDR1 is LNHDA and CDR2 is SQIVND (reference sequence). This CDR3 region has 14 residues. The CDR3 DNA reads TGTGCCAGTAGCGCAGGGTACCCAAACACTGAAGCTTTCTTT. Residues: CASSAGYPNTEAFF.

The rearrangement joins TRBV7-2 to TRBJ1-2, with D uncertain. Germline CDR1 reads SGHTA; CDR2 reads FQGNSA. CDR3 length: 13 residues. Trimming took 1 base from V and 8 from J, leaving 11 bases between them. The CDR3 protein is CASSLEPFMGYTF. CDR3 in DNA: TGTGCCAGCAGCTTAGAACCATTTATGGGCTACACCTTC. Full variable domain (rest looked up from reference TRBV7-2 and TRBJ1-2): GAGVSQSPSNKVTEKGKDVELRCDPISGHTALYWYRQSLGQGLEFLIYFQGNSAPDKSGLPSDRFSAERTGGSVSTLTIQRTQQEDSAVYLCASSLEPFMGYTFGSGTRLTVV.

The gene calls are TRBV4-1 and TRBJ2-2; possibly TRBD2 for D (7 bases). The CDR3 is 16 residues long. With 3 bases removed from V and 1 base from J, the gap between germline ends came to 12 bases. The germline V gene encodes CDR1 MGHRA and CDR2 YSYEKL. CDR3 sequence (DNA): TGCGCCAGCAGCCAGGGGGGGCGGATGAACACCGGGGAGCTGTTTTTT. This gives the protein CASSQGGRMNTGELFF.

This chain joins TRBV6-6 and TRBJ2-7; weak D call: TRBD1 (6 bases). Germline CDR1 and CDR2: MNHNY and SVGAGI (reference sequence). Trimming removed 8 bases from V and 3 bases from J, with 14 bases in between. CDR3 size: 13 residues. The CDR3 DNA sequence: TGTGCCAGCTCGAAGGACAGAAACTACGAGCAGTACTTC. It is translated as CASSKDRNYEQYF.

This chain links TRBV3-1 (or the pseudogene TRBV3-2) with TRBJ1-2, with D possibly being TRBD1 (5 bases). The V gene's germline CDR1 is LGHDT and CDR2 YNNKEL (reference sequence). Trimming took off 4 bases at V and 0 bases at J, with 12 bases between the two ends. The CDR3 covers 15 residues. The DNA for the CDR3 is TGTGCCAGCAGCCCCGACAGCTTAGCTAACTATGGCTACACCTTC. Amino acids: CASSPDSLANYGYTF.

The V gene is TRBV2, the J gene TRBJ2-1; 13 bases match TRBD2. This CDR3 spans 14 amino acids. Per the germline V gene, CDR1 is SNHLY and CDR2 is FYNNEI. V lost 9 bases to trimming and J lost 7 bases; unmatched junction nucleotides: 6. The DNA of the CDR3 is TGTGCCAGGAGGACTAGCGGGAGTCAGAATGAGCAGTTCTTC. It codes for CARRTSGSQNEQFF.